Listed here are 29 T cell receptor beta chains from one sample, sequenced in a study of cytomegalovirus exposure and HLA in healthy donors. Profiled with immunoSEQ multiplex PCR; TCRdb holds only in-frame clones, not every one. Of 140,000 to 150,000 clones listed, about nine tenths were seen once; the top ten hold 4.5% to 5.5%. The specimen sequenced was PBMCs. The source of these receptors is a man between 18 and 29 years old in good health and CMV-seropositive.

This chain uses TRBV28 with TRBJ2-1; 11 bases line up with TRBD1. The CDR3 is 15 amino acids. Germline values: CDR1 MDHEN, CDR2 SYDVKM. The junction had 9 bases not matched to a gene; V was cut back by 7 bases and J by 7 bases. This CDR3 is CASTAAGTGGNEQFF. CDR3 sequence (DNA): TGTGCCAGCACCGCCGCGGGGACAGGGGGAAATGAGCAGTTCTTC.

The J gene is TRBJ2-1, the V gene TRBV9, with TRBD2 matching over 8 bases. V lost 8 bases and J lost 3; bases outside the gene matches: 4. Germline CDR1 is SGDLS and CDR2 is YYNGEE. This CDR3 comprises 13 residues. This chain's CDR3 is CASSGGYYNEQFF. The CDR3 DNA sequence: TGTGCCAGTTCGGGAGGGTACTACAATGAGCAGTTCTTC.

The chain uses TRBV6-5 and TRBJ1-2; 8 bases map to TRBD1. This CDR3 is built from 14 residues. Germline V CDR1 and CDR2: MNHEY, SVGAGI. V lost 7 bases and J lost 6; bases outside the gene matches: 10. The CDR3 sequence: CASTKLTGGHGYTF. CDR3 bases: TGTGCCAGCACTAAACTAACAGGGGGTCATGGCTACACCTTC.

This sequence joins TRBV7-6 and TRBJ1-4; the D gene is possibly TRBD1 (5 bases). Trimming stripped 7 bases from V and 2 bases from J, with 14 bases between. CDR1 is SGHVS and CDR2 is FNYEAQ in the germline V gene. The CDR3 is 15 residues long. Written as DNA, the CDR3 is TGTGCCAGCACTAGCCCAGGGAGGACTAATGAAAAACTGTTTTTT. This codes for CASTSPGRTNEKLFF.

The rearrangement joins TRBV28 to TRBJ1-2, with D maybe TRBD1 (5 bases). The CDR3 has 13 residues. V was pared by 4 bases and J by 0 bases, with 6 bases between. Germline CDR1 reads MDHEN; CDR2 reads SYDVKM. CDR3 residues: CASSSTANYGYTF. CDR3 sequence (DNA): TGTGCCAGCAGTTCGACAGCTAACTATGGCTACACCTTC.

This clone showed up just a few times. The rearrangement uses TRBV5-1 and TRBJ1-6, with 9 bases identical to TRBD1. CDR1 SGHRS and CDR2 YFSETQ come from the germline V gene. This CDR3 contains 14 residues. After removal of 0 bases from V and 11 bases from J, the junction contained 3 bases not matched to a gene. CDR3 nucleotide sequence: TGCGCCAGCAGCTTGGGACAGGGGGAGGCACCCCTCCACTTT. Amino acid sequence: CASSLGQGEAPLHF.

The V gene is TRBV1, the J gene TRBJ1-5. TRBV1 is a known pseudogene. The CDR3 contains 15 residues. The CDR3 nucleotides are TGCACCAGCAGCCAAGATCCGCGGGTAAGGCAGCCCCAGCATTTT. Encoded protein: CTSSQDPRVRQPQHF.

This sequence joins TRBV14 and TRBJ1-2; D ambiguous. Between the trimmed V and J ends, which lost 0 bases and 2 bases, there was a span of 7 bases. The germline CDR1 and CDR2 sequences are SGHDN and FVKESK. The CDR3 spans 14 residues. The CDR3 bases are TGTGCCAGCAGCCAAGAATCCAGGAACTATGGCTACACCTTC. The encoded protein is CASSQESRNYGYTF.

V gene TRBV2 combines with J gene TRBJ1-2, with 9 bases that match TRBD1. This CDR3 is built from 14 residues. Germline values: CDR1 SNHLY, CDR2 FYNNEI. V was clipped by 2 bases and J by 8 bases; unmatched bases: 6. CDR3 loop: CASSENRGRRGYTF. As DNA, the CDR3 is TGTGCCAGCAGTGAAAACAGGGGGCGTAGAGGCTACACCTTC.

V gene TRBV19 combines with J gene TRBJ2-5, with TRBD1 matching 7 bases. The germline gives CDR1 LNHDA, CDR2 SQIVND (reference sequence). The CDR3 runs to 13 residues. V was clipped by 6 bases and J by 5 bases; unmatched bases: 6. CDR3 DNA: TGTGCCAGTAGCCCGACAGGGACGGAGACCCAGTACTTC. This gives the protein CASSPTGTETQYF.

J is TRBJ1-1 and V is TRBV5-1; TRBD1 aligns across 7 bases. Losses at the gene ends were 2 bases for V and 1 base for J; bases not matched to a gene: 2. The length of the CDR3 is 14 residues. The germline CDR1 and CDR2 sequences are SGHRS and YFSETQ. The CDR3 is CASSFGQANTEAFF. The CDR3, as DNA: TGCGCCAGCAGCTTCGGACAGGCGAACACTGAAGCTTTCTTT.

The chain recombines TRBV2 with TRBJ2-3; D may be TRBD2 (5 bases). CDR3 length: 14 amino acids. Between the trimmed V and J ends, which lost 8 bases and 8 bases, there was a span of 20 bases. Looked up from germline, CDR1 is SNHLY and CDR2 is FYNNEI. CDR3 nucleotide sequence: TGTGCCAGCGTGGGTACTGAGGGAATGGGTACGCAGTATTTT. This encodes CASVGTEGMGTQYF.

The chain joins TRBV30 to TRBJ2-1; D gene unclear. The CDR3 is made up of 12 amino acids. Looked up from germline, CDR1 is GTSNPN and CDR2 is SVGIG (reference sequence). V was cut by 2 bases and J by 7 bases, with 9 bases left in between. The CDR3 nucleotides are TGTGCCTGGAGTTTTTCGAGGAATGAGCAGTTCTTC. Translating it yields CAWSFSRNEQFF. Supplemented by reference TRBV30 and TRBJ2-1, the full variable domain reads SQTIHQWPATLVQPVGSPLSLECTVEGTSNPNLYWYRQAAGRGLQLLFYSVGIGQISSEVPQNLSASRPQDRQFILSSKKLLLSDSGFYLCAWSFSRNEQFFGPGTRLTVL.

CDR3 DNA sequence: TGTGCCAGTAGTATGGGGGACAGCGGGGGCTACGAGCAGTACTTC. As protein: CASSMGDSGGYEQYF. The V and J genes are TRBV19 and TRBJ2-7, with D possibly matching TRBD2 (8 bases). CDR1 is LNHDA and CDR2 is SQIVND in the germline V gene (reference sequence). The CDR3 is made up of 15 amino acids. Trimming shortened V by 3 bases and J by 3 bases, and 15 bases separated the two germline ends.

This chain uses TRBV4-1 with TRBJ1-2, with D maybe TRBD1 (6 bases). The germline V gene has CDR1 MGHRA and CDR2 YSYEKL. The CDR3 has 14 residues. V dropped 4 bases and J dropped 8 bases, with 17 bases sitting between them. The CDR3 here is CASSRGGRGLGYTF. In DNA, the CDR3 is TGCGCCAGCAGCCGAGGGGGAAGGGGCTTGGGCTACACCTTC.

The chain uses TRBV25-1 and TRBJ2-5; D remains unclear. The CDR3 is 15 amino acids. The germline CDR1 and CDR2 sequences are MGHDK and SYGVNS. The V and J ends lost 5 bases and 5 bases respectively, with 18 bases between them. The CDR3 DNA is TGTGCCAGCAGTCAACGGCTAGAAACTATGGAGACCCAGTACTTC. Translated, it gives CASSQRLETMETQYF.

This chain's CDR3 is CASSLAGGNGYTF. For the CDR3, the DNA is TGTGCCAGCAGCTTGGCAGGGGGGAATGGCTACACCTTC. V gene TRBV5-4 combines with J gene TRBJ1-2, with 7 bases identical to TRBD1. V was clipped by 0 bases and J by 6 bases; unmatched bases: 2. The CDR3 is 13 amino acids. Looked up from germline, CDR1 is SGHNT and CDR2 is YYREEE (reference sequence).

The chain has TRBV15 and TRBJ1-1; D gene unclear. Germline CDR1 reads LNHNV; CDR2 reads YYDKDF (reference sequence). The CDR3 runs to 14 residues. The V and J ends lost 0 bases and 2 bases respectively, with 7 bases between them. The CDR3 DNA follows: TGTGCCACCAGCAGAGATACGGGTAACACTGAAGCTTTCTTT. It yields the protein CATSRDTGNTEAFF.

J is TRBJ1-5 and V is TRBV4-1; D not certain. V was cut by 1 base and J by 3 bases, with 10 bases left in between. CDR1 and CDR2 from the germline V gene are MGHRA and YSYEKL. There are 15 residues in the CDR3. The CDR3 here is CASSQGSSFNQPQHF. The CDR3 DNA reads TGCGCCAGCAGCCAAGGGAGCTCATTCAATCAGCCCCAGCATTTT.

V gene TRBV30 combines with J gene TRBJ1-1; D unresolved. Per the germline V gene, CDR1 is GTSNPN and CDR2 is SVGIG (reference sequence). The CDR3 is 14 residues long. V was pared by 6 bases and J by 6 bases, with 20 bases between. The CDR3 nucleotides read TGTGCCTGCACCCCTCTTGACCTTCGGGCTGAAGCTTTCTTT. It yields the protein CACTPLDLRAEAFF.

This clone was seen only once. This rearrangement joins TRBV7-9 to TRBJ1-4, with 8 bases identical to TRBD1. Germline assignment: CDR1 SEHNR and CDR2 FQNEAQ (reference sequence). V shed 1 base, J shed 7 bases, and the junction held 2 bases outside the gene matches. CDR3 length equals 14 residues. This chain's CDR3 is CASSLDRGAEKLFF. CDR3 in DNA: TGTGCCAGCAGCTTAGACAGGGGGGCTGAAAAACTGTTTTTT. The full variable domain, in which reference TRBV7-9 and TRBJ1-4 provide the parts outside the CDR3, is DTGVSQNPRHKITKRGQNVTFRCDPISEHNRLYWYRQTLGQGPEFLTYFQNEAQLEKSRLLSDRFSAERPKGSFSTLEIQRTEQGDSAMYLCASSLDRGAEKLFFGSGTQLSVL.

The chain is built from TRBV5-4 and TRBJ2-1; no reliable D call. Germline lookup yields CDR1 SGHNT and CDR2 YYREEE (reference sequence). V dropped 1 base and J dropped 12 bases, with 20 bases sitting between them. The CDR3 contains 15 residues. CDR3 DNA: TGTGCCAGCAGCTTGCAACCCCGTTCAAAGTTCGGGCAGTTCTTC. This gives the protein CASSLQPRSKFGQFF.

The J gene is TRBJ2-7, the V gene TRBV9; 10 positions agree with TRBD2. In germline, CDR1 is SGDLS, CDR2 YYNGEE. Trimming took 3 bases from V and 5 from J; bases not matched to a gene: 8. This CDR3 is built from 15 residues. CDR3 sequence: CASSASGTSDHEQYF. CDR3 nucleotide sequence: TGTGCCAGCAGCGCTTCCGGGACTAGCGACCACGAGCAGTACTTC. Looking up the rest from reference TRBV9 and TRBJ2-7 gives the full variable domain: DSGVTQTPKHLITATGQRVTLRCSPRSGDLSVYWYQQSLDQGLQFLIQYYNGEERAKGNILERFSAQQFPDLHSELNLSSLELGDSALYFCASSASGTSDHEQYFGPGTRLTVT.

This clone showed up just once. V and J are TRBV7-9 and TRBJ1-1; 7 nucleotides align to TRBD1. V lost 5 bases and J lost 2; bases outside the gene matches: 5. This CDR3 has 14 residues. Germline loops: CDR1 SEHNR, CDR2 FQNEAQ (reference sequence). The CDR3 reads CASSPGTANTEAFF. The CDR3 nucleotides are TGTGCCAGCAGCCCCGGGACAGCCAACACTGAAGCTTTCTTT.

The chain is built from TRBV6-6 and TRBJ2-7; D unresolved. The ends were cut back, 6 bases at V and 5 bases at J, with 11 bases in the middle. CDR3 length: 12 residues. Germline CDR1 reads MNHNY; CDR2 reads SVGAGI (reference sequence). The DNA for the CDR3 is TGTGCCAGCAGGACTGGATGGGACGAGCAGTACTTC. It specifies CASRTGWDEQYF.

The V gene is TRBV20-1, the J gene TRBJ2-5; possibly TRBD1 for D (6 bases). This CDR3 is built from 11 residues. Germline lookup yields CDR1 DFQATT and CDR2 SNEGSKA (reference sequence). V lost 4 bases and J lost 7, with 10 bases in between. CDR3 amino acids: CSANRDGTQYF. The CDR3 region has the DNA TGCAGTGCTAACAGGGATGGGACCCAGTACTTC.

This chain uses TRBV11-2 with TRBJ1-1; D gene unclear. Per the germline V gene, CDR1 is SGHAT and CDR2 is FQNNGV. The CDR3 consists of 13 residues. The ends were cut back, 4 bases at V and 7 bases at J, with 13 bases in the middle. CDR3 in DNA: TGTGCCAGCAGCTCCATCGTGAACTATGAAGCTTTCTTT. This sequence encodes CASSSIVNYEAFF. Drawing the rest from reference TRBV11-2 and TRBJ1-1, the complete variable domain is EAGVAQSPRYKIIEKRQSVAFWCNPISGHATLYWYQQILGQGPKLLIQFQNNGVVDDSQLPKDRFSAERLKGVDSTLKIQPAKLEDSAVYLCASSSIVNYEAFFGQGTRLTVV.

V is TRBV7-9 and J is TRBJ2-2, with D unclear. The V gene's germline CDR1 is SEHNR and CDR2 FQNEAQ (reference sequence). The CDR3 runs 13 residues. Between the trimmed V and J ends, which lost 5 bases and 7 bases, there was a span of 11 bases. CDR3 amino acids: CASSRSRGGELFF. In nucleotides, the CDR3 is TGTGCCAGCAGCCGGTCCCGTGGCGGGGAGCTGTTTTTT. The full variable domain, completed using reference TRBV7-9 and TRBJ2-2, is DTGVSQNPRHKITKRGQNVTFRCDPISEHNRLYWYRQTLGQGPEFLTYFQNEAQLEKSRLLSDRFSAERPKGSFSTLEIQRTEQGDSAMYLCASSRSRGGELFFGEGSRLTVL.

This chain joins TRBV7-6 and TRBJ2-6; TRBD2 might be the D (5 bases). Germline lookup yields CDR1 SGHVS and CDR2 FNYEAQ. The CDR3 loop spans 14 amino acids. V was shortened by 5 bases and J by 2 bases, with 7 bases between the two germline ends. The CDR3 here is CASSPEAGANVLTF. Here the CDR3 DNA reads TGTGCCAGCAGCCCGGAGGCTGGGGCCAACGTCCTGACTTTC.